This TCR beta chain was observed in a study of blood T cells in healthy people across ages. About this clonotype: The antigen remains undetermined.

A second PCR, run for about 7 to 11 cycles, used a sample-barcoded 5' primer plus a J-beta primer mix. Each CDR3 protein is one row after TCRdb ran MiXCR on the 5' RACE reads. The sample holds approximately 810,000 distinct CDR3 sequences, about 36% seen once. Study-wide results and caveats: Estimated diversity that came from one million T cells was considered an underestimate.

The CDR3 totals 13 residues. Source material: blood. This sequence was found in a man younger than 35 in good health. The V and J genes are TRBV21-1 and TRBJ1-2; no check of the table's D call, TRBD1, against the DNA was made. TRBV21-1 is a known pseudogene. The CDR3 DNA is TGTGCCAGCAGGCCCATGACGGGGCCGGGCTACACCTTC. Residues: CASRPMTGPGYTF.